The entry that follows covers one TCR beta chain sequence. Distinct nucleotide sequences in the sample also encode this CDR3. In the original analysis: From reference gene primer amplification, estimates of nucleated cell counts were derived. This table comes from immunoSEQ multiplex PCR, and its TCRdb copy is limited to in-frame clones, with some not included. V and J calls and clone size follow that table, whereas D and trimming were derived from the DNA. The table has around 280,000 clones, 90% seen once; the top ten hold roughly 1.6%. These data are taken from a study of blood T cell repertoires in COVID-19. Study-level information: COVID-19 samples from acute and convalescent phases originated in the United States, Italy and Spain.

CDR3 size: 16 residues. V shed 6 bases, J shed 1 base, and the junction held 4 bases outside the gene matches. Germline CDR1 and CDR2: KGHSH and LQKENI. This study enrolled people aged roughly 18 to 100 from around 26 US geographic areas. Self-reported history from a screening survey and questionnaire set each donor's cohort. The specimen sequenced was PBMCs or T cells enriched from blood (not recorded which). The chain couples TRBV18 to TRBJ1-4, with 11 bases matching TRBD1. The sequence was obtained from a woman under 30 with acute COVID-19. The CDR3 loop reads CASSPGTGGTNEKLFF. In nucleotides, the CDR3 is TGTGCCAGCTCGCCGGGGACAGGGGGAACTAATGAAAAACTGTTTTTT.